Below, 20 T cell receptor beta chains from the same sample are listed, as sequenced in a study of PD-L1 blockade in urothelial cancer. Produced via immunoSEQ multiplex PCR; TCRdb's table is partial and in-frame only. The sample includes tens of thousands of clones, roughly four fifths of them seen just once. This sample comprised PBMCs, obtained around atezolizumab (anti-PD-L1) treatment. These receptors were obtained from a man between 65 and 85 years old with urothelial cancer.

This chain uses TRBV7-3 with TRBJ2-1, with a tentative D call TRBD1 (5 bases). The germline V gene has CDR1 SGHTA and CDR2 FQGTGA. Between the trimmed V and J ends, which lost 2 bases and 10 bases, there was a span of 15 bases. There are 14 residues in the CDR3. The CDR3 DNA sequence: TGTGCCAGCAGCTTAGGCAGGGAAGCAGGGGAGCAGTTCTTC. Amino acid sequence: CASSLGREAGEQFF.

The V and J genes are TRBV27 and TRBJ1-1, with D perhaps TRBD1 (6 bases). The V gene's germline CDR1 is MNHEY and CDR2 SMNVEV (reference sequence). Trimming took 2 bases from V and 3 from J, leaving 10 bases between them. This CDR3 has 14 amino acids. CDR3 DNA: TGTGCCAGCAGTTTAAACAGGGCGTACACTGAAGCTTTCTTT. Protein: CASSLNRAYTEAFF.

This sequence joins TRBV11-3 and TRBJ2-5; 7 nucleotides match TRBD1. This CDR3 contains 14 residues. The germline CDR1 and CDR2 sequences are SGHNT and YENEEA. The junction had 3 bases not matched to a gene; V was cut back by 3 bases and J by 2 bases. The CDR3 is CASSFRQGQETQYF. The CDR3 region has the DNA TGTGCCAGCAGCTTCCGACAGGGTCAAGAGACCCAGTACTTC.

The V gene is TRBV5-1, the J gene TRBJ1-2, with D tentatively TRBD1 (6 bases). Trimming took 0 bases from V and 9 from J, leaving 15 bases between them. This CDR3 has 14 amino acids. Per the germline V gene, CDR1 is SGHRS and CDR2 is YFSETQ. The CDR3 loop reads CASSLEATGASYTF. The CDR3 DNA follows: TGCGCCAGCAGCTTGGAAGCGACAGGCGCTAGCTACACCTTC.

The chain joins TRBV5-6 to TRBJ1-1; D is uncertain. Trimming cost V 0 bases and J 2 bases, with 11 bases left between them. The CDR3 is 15 residues long. Germline lookup yields CDR1 SGHDT and CDR2 YYEEEE. In DNA form, the CDR3 reads TGTGCCAGCAGCTTGGCCCCCAAGAGAAACACTGAAGCTTTCTTT. Translation: CASSLAPKRNTEAFF.

V is TRBV2 and J is TRBJ1-2; the match to TRBD1 covers 7 bases. V shed 3 bases, J shed 1 base, and the junction held 8 bases outside the gene matches. Per the germline V gene, CDR1 is SNHLY and CDR2 is FYNNEI. The CDR3 contains 16 residues. The CDR3 is CASSEGDRTLNYGYTF. The CDR3 nucleotides read TGTGCCAGCAGTGAGGGGGACAGAACCCTTAACTATGGCTACACCTTC. Looking up the rest from reference TRBV2 and TRBJ1-2 gives the full variable domain: EPEVTQTPSHQVTQMGQEVILRCVPISNHLYFYWYRQILGQKVEFLVSFYNNEISEKSEIFDDQFSVERPDGSNFTLKIRSTKLEDSAMYFCASSEGDRTLNYGYTFGSGTRLTVV.

The genes are TRBV5-1 and TRBJ2-7, with TRBD1 matching 8 bases. This CDR3 region has 16 residues. CDR1 and CDR2 from the germline V gene are SGHRS and YFSETQ. V gave up 0 bases and J gave up 3 bases; unmatched junction bases: 8. CDR3 nucleotides: TGCGCCAGCAGCTTGGGGTGGGACAGGAGTATCTACGAGCAGTACTTC. Residues: CASSLGWDRSIYEQYF.

Concerning this clone itself: This same CDR3 is encoded by further DNA sequences in the sample. The gene calls are TRBV5-1 and TRBJ2-7; D perhaps matches TRBD1 (6 bases). The V end was cut by 0 bases, the J end by 4 bases, with 8 bases between. The CDR3 length is 13 residues. Germline CDR1 reads SGHRS; CDR2 reads YFSETQ. The CDR3 DNA reads as TGCGCCAGCAGCTTGGACAGGGCTTACGAGCAGTACTTC. It is translated as CASSLDRAYEQYF.

This clone was recorded once. This chain joins TRBV29-1 and TRBJ2-1, with 9 positions matching TRBD2. Germline V lookup: CDR1 SQVTM, CDR2 ANQGSEA. V gave up 3 bases and J gave up 9 bases; unmatched junction bases: 18. The CDR3 spans 17 residues. Here the CDR3 DNA reads TGCAGCGTTGACAGAGCGGGAGGTCCTAGGGGGCCAGGTGAGCAGTTCTTC. Translating it yields CSVDRAGGPRGPGEQFF.

This rearrangement joins TRBV18 to TRBJ1-1, with a weak D call TRBD1 (5 bases). CDR3 length: 12 residues. The V and J ends lost 9 bases and 11 bases respectively, with 19 bases between them. Germline V CDR1 and CDR2: KGHSH, LQKENI. Here the CDR3 reads CASHREEGKAFF. DNA of the CDR3: TGTGCCAGTCATAGAGAGGAGGGGAAGGCTTTCTTT.

The chain carries TRBV2 and TRBJ2-1, with 7 bases lining up with TRBD1. This CDR3 region has 14 residues. Per the germline V gene, CDR1 is SNHLY and CDR2 is FYNNEI. V was clipped by 8 bases and J by 2 bases; unmatched bases: 6. The CDR3 DNA reads as TGTGCCAGCGCAGACAGGGCTCCCTACAATGAGCAGTTCTTC. Protein: CASADRAPYNEQFF.

The genes are TRBV27 and TRBJ2-1; weak D call: TRBD2 (6 bases). Germline assignment: CDR1 MNHEY and CDR2 SMNVEV (reference sequence). Trimming removed 4 bases from V and 4 bases from J, with 11 bases in between. The CDR3 totals 14 residues. CDR3 coding DNA: TGTGCCAGCAGTTCGGGACTGACATACAATGAGCAGTTCTTC. As protein: CASSSGLTYNEQFF.

The rearrangement links TRBV28 to TRBJ2-3; 11 positions match TRBD1. V shed 4 bases and J 4 bases; nucleotides not matched to a gene: 10. There are 17 residues in the CDR3. Looked up from germline, CDR1 is MDHEN and CDR2 is SYDVKM. CDR3 loop: CASSSTRRTGGADTQYF. CDR3 DNA sequence: TGTGCCAGCAGTTCTACCCGCAGGACAGGGGGCGCAGATACGCAGTATTTT.

The V gene is TRBV28, the J gene TRBJ2-4; TRBD2 agrees at 9 bases. V lost 4 bases to trimming and J lost 12 bases; unmatched junction nucleotides: 40. The CDR3 has 24 amino acids. Looked up from germline, CDR1 is MDHEN and CDR2 is SYDVKM. In nucleotides, the CDR3 is TGTGCCAGCAGTTCCCTAGATTCGAGGTTTCACGGACCTAGGACTAGCGAACCTAAGGTATCTCAGTACTTC. Translated, it gives CASSSLDSRFHGPRTSEPKVSQYF.

This rearrangement joins TRBV7-8 to TRBJ2-1; 12 bases fit TRBD2. CDR1 is SGHVS, CDR2 FQNEAQ, per germline. This CDR3 has 16 amino acids. V lost 5 bases and J lost 7; bases outside the gene matches: 9. The CDR3 here is CASSPRRGLAGNEQFF. The CDR3, as DNA: TGTGCCAGCAGCCCAAGACGCGGACTAGCGGGGAATGAGCAGTTCTTC.

The chain employs TRBV10-3 and TRBJ2-5; 7 bases line up with TRBD1. Germline V CDR1 and CDR2: ENHRY, SYGVKD. The CDR3 loop spans 12 amino acids. J gave up 4 bases and V 8 bases, and 4 bases lay outside the gene matches. The CDR3 region has the DNA TGTGCCATCGGGACAGTGCGAGAGACCCAGTACTTC. This codes for CAIGTVRETQYF.

This clone has just a few counts. The rearrangement uses TRBV28 and TRBJ2-7; 7 bases match TRBD1. The junction had 7 bases not matched to a gene; V was cut back by 3 bases and J by 11 bases. The germline V gene has CDR1 MDHEN and CDR2 SYDVKM. The CDR3 length is 12 residues. CDR3 in amino acids: CASSFTGVEEYF. The CDR3 bases are TGTGCCAGCAGTTTTACAGGGGTGGAGGAGTACTTC.

The gene calls are TRBV9 and TRBJ2-1, with TRBD2 as a possible D gene (6 bases). There are 15 residues in the CDR3. From germline, CDR1 is SGDLS and CDR2 YYNGEE. V shed 1 base and J shed 9 bases, with 17 bases lying between them. The CDR3 is CASSVLPGTSSEQFF. For the CDR3, the DNA is TGTGCCAGCAGCGTACTCCCCGGGACTTCCAGTGAGCAGTTCTTC.

The chain employs TRBV28 and TRBJ1-2, with D uncertain. V was trimmed by 4 bases and J by 5 bases, leaving 5 bases between them. This CDR3 is built from 11 residues. Germline values: CDR1 MDHEN, CDR2 SYDVKM. This CDR3 is CASSSEYGYTF. As DNA, the CDR3 is TGTGCCAGCAGTTCCGAGTATGGCTACACCTTC.

The chain links TRBV2 to TRBJ2-1; TRBD1 matches 7 bases. Germline V gene sequence: CDR1 SNHLY, CDR2 FYNNEI. The CDR3 length is 12 residues. With 3 bases clipped from V and 10 bases from J, the junction kept 3 bases outside the gene matches. The DNA for the CDR3 is TGTGCCAGCAGTGAGAACAGGGGCGAGCAGTTCTTC. This sequence encodes CASSENRGEQFF.